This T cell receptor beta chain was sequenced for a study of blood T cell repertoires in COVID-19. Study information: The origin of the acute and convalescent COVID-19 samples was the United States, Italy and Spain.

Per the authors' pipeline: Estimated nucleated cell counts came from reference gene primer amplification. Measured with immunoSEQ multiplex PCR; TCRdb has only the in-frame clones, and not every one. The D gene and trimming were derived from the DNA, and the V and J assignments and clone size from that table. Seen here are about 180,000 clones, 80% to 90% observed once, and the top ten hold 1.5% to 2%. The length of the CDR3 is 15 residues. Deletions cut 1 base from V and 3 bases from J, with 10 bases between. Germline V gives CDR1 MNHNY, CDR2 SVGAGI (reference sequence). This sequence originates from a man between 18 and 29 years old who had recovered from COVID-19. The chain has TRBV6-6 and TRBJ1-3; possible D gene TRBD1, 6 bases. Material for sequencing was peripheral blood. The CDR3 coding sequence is TGTGCCAGCAGTTACTACCGGGACATTGGAAACACCATATATTTT. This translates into CASSYYRDIGNTIYF.